This T cell receptor (beta chain) derives from a study of blood T cell repertoires in COVID-19. This table comes from immunoSEQ multiplex PCR, and its TCRdb copy is limited to in-frame clones, with some not included. The sample holds about 150,000 clones, 84% seen once. Germline V gene data show CDR1 as ENHRY and CDR2 as SYGVKD. The CDR3 runs 14 residues. The V segment lost 4 bases and the J segment 9 bases; nucleotides outside the gene matches: 9. This clonotype was obtained from a man in his thirties or forties with COVID-19, enrolled during active disease. The chain links TRBV10-3 to TRBJ2-1; 7 bases agree with TRBD2. The specimen was peripheral blood. The chain's CDR3 is CAISGVSGNREQFF. The CDR3 DNA is TGTGCCATCAGTGGGGTAAGCGGGAATCGTGAGCAGTTCTTC.